This TCR beta chain was profiled in a study of follicular helper T cells after annual influenza vaccination. Indicated time point: 2015-2016 season, pre-vaccination. Produced via immunoSEQ multiplex PCR; TCRdb's table is partial and in-frame only. The sample records 9,500 to 15,000 clones, 70% to 80% being singletons. The sequences come from CXCR5+ CD38- circulating T follicular helper cells from blood, collected on the day of influenza vaccination. Subset of the sample: circulating Tfh, non-naive CD4+CXCR5+PD-1+ (ICOS+CD38+ or ICOS-CD38-). The receptor was isolated from an adult who received the influenza vaccine.

The CDR3 reads CASSSLEGGKQNIQYF. The DNA for the CDR3 is TGTGCCAGCAGTTCCCTTGAGGGCGGGAAGCAAAACATTCAGTACTTC. The rearrangement joins TRBV27 to TRBJ2-4; the D gene is possibly TRBD2 (6 bases). Germline V gene lookup returns CDR1 MNHEY and CDR2 SMNVEV (reference sequence). The CDR3 has 16 residues. Trimming left V 4 bases short and J 5 bases short, with 18 bases between.